This passage covers 17 T cell receptor beta chains from one sample sequenced in a study of control samples from healthy donors and cancer patients. Data came from immunoSEQ multiplex PCR; TCRdb stores just in-frame clones and leaves some out. The sample holds fewer than 200,000 clones, roughly 88% seen once. Sequencing was carried out using blood. These TCRs come from a woman in her 30s in good health.

The sample holds a few counts of this clone. Other DNA sequences of this sample code for an identical CDR3. The genes are TRBV5-1 and TRBJ1-6; TRBD1 matches 9 bases. This CDR3 contains 14 residues. In germline, CDR1 is SGHRS, CDR2 YFSETQ. Trimming at V came to 5 bases and at J to 7 bases, leaving 4 bases not matched to a gene. CDR3 DNA: TGCGCCAGCAGTGGACAGGGGTCAAATTCACCCCTCCACTTT. Translating it yields CASSGQGSNSPLHF.

The chain recombines TRBV19 with TRBJ1-2, with D maybe TRBD1 (6 bases). Germline CDR1 LNHDA, CDR2 SQIVND (reference sequence). V lost 1 base and J lost 4, with 13 bases in between. The CDR3 has 15 amino acids. Written as DNA, the CDR3 is TGTGCCAGTAGTATAGGGGCGGACAGAGGCTATGGCTACACCTTC. As protein: CASSIGADRGYGYTF.

For this clone: One end of the junction is discordant with germline, which a read error may explain. J is TRBJ2-1 and V is TRBV14; no definite D call. The V gene's germline CDR1 is SGHDN and CDR2 FVKESK. The CDR3 contains 11 residues. The CDR3, as DNA: TGTGCCAGCAGCCAAAATCCACCCCCGGTCTTC. This encodes CASSQNPPPVF. The whole variable domain, remainder taken from reference TRBV14 and TRBJ2-1, is EAGVTQFPSHSVIEKGQTVTLRCDPISGHDNLYWYRRVMGKEIKFLLHFVKESKQDESGMPNNRFLAERTGGTYSTLKVQPAELEDSGVYFCASSQNPPPVFGPGTRLTVL.

This sequence joins TRBV27 and TRBJ1-6, with D possibly TRBD1 on 6 matching bases. Germline values: CDR1 MNHEY, CDR2 SMNVEV (reference sequence). The CDR3 loop spans 15 amino acids. Trimming removed 6 bases at V and 13 bases at J, with 22 bases between. The CDR3 sequence: CASRGGRGAGWPLHF. In nucleotides, the CDR3 is TGTGCCAGCAGGGGGGGGCGGGGGGCAGGATGGCCCCTCCACTTT.

The rearrangement links TRBV5-5 to TRBJ1-2, with a weak D call TRBD1 (5 bases). V lost 2 bases, J lost 0 bases, and 17 bases lay in between. CDR1 is SGHKS, CDR2 YYEKEE, per germline (reference sequence). The CDR3 runs 17 residues. CDR3 in amino acids: CASSFGAEVASNYGYTF. Written as DNA, the CDR3 is TGTGCCAGCAGCTTTGGGGCGGAGGTCGCCTCTAACTATGGCTACACCTTC.

The rearrangement links TRBV7-6 to TRBJ2-7, with D possibly being TRBD2 (5 bases). CDR1 and CDR2 from the germline V gene are SGHVS and FNYEAQ. This CDR3 region has 15 residues. V was cut by 1 base and J by 2 bases, with 12 bases left in between. CDR3 coding DNA: TGTGCCAGCAGCTTAGTGGCGGGCCAAACCTACGAGCAGTACTTC. It is translated as CASSLVAGQTYEQYF.

The chain joins TRBV6-1 to TRBJ2-1, with no clear D. The CDR3 is made up of 15 amino acids. Germline CDR1 MNHNS, CDR2 SASEGT. The germline V and J ends were trimmed by 1 base and 0 bases, with 7 bases remaining between them. CDR3 DNA: TGTGCCAGCAGTGAAGGCCCGAGCTCCTACAATGAGCAGTTCTTC. It is translated as CASSEGPSSYNEQFF.

The CDR3: CASSYPGGGEKLFF. The CDR3 DNA reads TGTGCCAGCAGTTACCCTGGGGGAGGGGAAAAACTGTTTTTT. The V call is TRBV6-5, the J call TRBJ1-4; D possibly corresponds to TRBD1 (5 bases). CDR1 MNHEY and CDR2 SVGAGI come from the germline V gene. The CDR3 loop spans 14 amino acids. Trimming took off 2 bases at V and 8 bases at J, with 12 bases between the two ends.

The chain recombines TRBV7-2 with TRBJ2-3; either TRBD1 or TRBD2 may fit D (6 bases each). Germline assignment: CDR1 SGHTA and CDR2 FQGNSA. Deletions cut 5 bases from V and 1 base from J, with 13 bases between. The CDR3 runs 15 residues. CDR3 coding DNA: TGTGCCAGCAGCCTAAGGGGGGTGGGCACAGATACGCAGTATTTT. This codes for CASSLRGVGTDTQYF. Drawing the rest from reference TRBV7-2 and TRBJ2-3, the complete variable domain is GAGVSQSPSNKVTEKGKDVELRCDPISGHTALYWYRQSLGQGLEFLIYFQGNSAPDKSGLPSDRFSAERTGGSVSTLTIQRTQQEDSAVYLCASSLRGVGTDTQYFGPGTRLTVL.

The chain joins TRBV15 to TRBJ2-5, with D possibly being TRBD1 or TRBD2 (6 bases each). The CDR3 contains 15 residues. Per the germline V gene, CDR1 is LNHNV and CDR2 is YYDKDF (reference sequence). Trimming shortened V by 0 bases and J by 4 bases, and 12 bases separated the two germline ends. The CDR3: CATSRERGAGETQYF. In nucleotides, the CDR3 is TGTGCCACCAGCAGAGAGAGGGGGGCTGGAGAGACCCAGTACTTC. Variable domain in full (rest from reference TRBV15 and TRBJ2-5): DAMVIQNPRYQVTQFGKPVTLSCSQTLNHNVMYWYQQKSSQAPKLLFHYYDKDFNNEADTPDNFQSRRPNTSFCFLDIRSPGLGDTAMYLCATSRERGAGETQYFGPGTRLLVL.

V gene TRBV3-1 (or the pseudogene TRBV3-2) combines with J gene TRBJ2-5; possibly TRBD1 for D (6 bases). The CDR3 totals 14 residues. The V and J ends lost 4 bases and 1 base respectively, with 10 bases between them. From germline, CDR1 is LGHDT and CDR2 YNNKEL (reference sequence). CDR3 loop: CASSPRTAQETQYF. The CDR3 DNA sequence: TGTGCCAGCAGCCCACGGACAGCCCAAGAGACCCAGTACTTC.

This clone showed up just a few times. V gene TRBV3-1 (or the pseudogene TRBV3-2) combines with J gene TRBJ1-2, with D possibly being TRBD1 (6 bases). V lost 2 bases to trimming and J lost 7 bases, with 17 bases between them. Germline CDR1 reads LGHDT; CDR2 reads YNNKEL (reference sequence). The CDR3 has 15 residues. The CDR3 nucleotides read TGTGCCAGCAGCCAACGTGGGGGCTCGTTCCCTGGCTACACCTTC. Its protein product is CASSQRGGSFPGYTF.

The chain has TRBV14 and TRBJ2-7; D is unclear. CDR3 length: 11 residues. Germline V lookup: CDR1 SGHDN, CDR2 FVKESK. V lost 4 bases, J lost 2 bases, and 3 bases lay in between. DNA for the CDR3: TGTGCCAGCAGCCGCGCCTACGAGCAGTACTTC. This translates into CASSRAYEQYF.

The chain combines TRBV7-6 with TRBJ2-1, with 12 bases aligning to TRBD2. The J segment lost 8 bases and the V segment lost 4 bases, leaving 12 bases of the junction unmatched. Germline lookup yields CDR1 SGHVS and CDR2 FNYEAQ. The CDR3 extends over 17 amino acids. As DNA, the CDR3 is TGTGCCAGCAGCTCGGGGACTAGCGGGTTTCCTAGGGATGAGCAGTTCTTC. Protein product: CASSSGTSGFPRDEQFF.

This clone was counted many times. The CDR3 region has the DNA TGTGCCAGCAGTTTATCAGGGGATCAGCCCCAGCATTTT. As protein: CASSLSGDQPQHF. The chain links TRBV12-3 or TRBV12-4 to TRBJ1-5, with a weak D call TRBD1 (6 bases). The CDR3 runs 13 residues. V was cut by 2 bases and J by 5 bases, with 7 bases left in between.

V gene TRBV5-1 combines with J gene TRBJ2-1; D perhaps matches TRBD2 (6 bases). The CDR3 length is 14 residues. The germline V gene has CDR1 SGHRS and CDR2 YFSETQ. Trimming took 2 bases from V and 6 from J, leaving 12 bases between them. CDR3 in DNA: TGCGCCAGCAGCTTTCCCGGGGGTCTCAATGAGCAGTTCTTC. Protein sequence: CASSFPGGLNEQFF.

CDR3: CASSESGQGTLYNSPLHF. CDR3 DNA sequence: TGTGCCAGCAGTGAAAGTGGGCAAGGGACACTCTATAATTCACCCCTCCACTTT. The chain combines TRBV2 with TRBJ1-6; a possible D gene is TRBD1 (6 bases). The CDR3 runs to 18 residues. Trimming shortened V by 2 bases and J by 3 bases, and 17 bases separated the two germline ends. The V gene's germline CDR1 is SNHLY and CDR2 FYNNEI.